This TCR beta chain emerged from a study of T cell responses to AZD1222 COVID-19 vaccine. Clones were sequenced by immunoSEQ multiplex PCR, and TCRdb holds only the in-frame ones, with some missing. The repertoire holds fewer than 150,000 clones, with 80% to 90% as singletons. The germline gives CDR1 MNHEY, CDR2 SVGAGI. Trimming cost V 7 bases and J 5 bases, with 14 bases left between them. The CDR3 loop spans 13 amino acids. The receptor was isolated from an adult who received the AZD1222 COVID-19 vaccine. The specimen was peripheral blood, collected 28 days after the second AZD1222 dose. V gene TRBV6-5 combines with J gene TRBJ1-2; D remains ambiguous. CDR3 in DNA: TGTGCCAGCATCCCTCAGGCGACGTATGGCTACACCTTC. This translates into CASIPQATYGYTF.